What follows are 21 T cell receptor beta chains derived from one specimen sequenced in a study of tumor-infiltrating lymphocytes in primary liver carcinoma. Investigators took RNA and DNA out together from about 21-30 mg of unsorted bulk tissue. Total RNA amounting to roughly 450 ng was the source from which TCR beta cDNA was made with a constant-region primer. Modified slightly, ARM-PCR produced TCR beta libraries over three nested multiplex PCR rounds. Both of the initial two PCR rounds ran for about 9 cycles and employed TRBV1-TRBV30 forward primers alongside a C-beta reverse primer. TCRdb re-called the multiplex PCR reads through MiXCR, storing one row per CDR3 protein. Of 85,000 to 100,000 distinct CDR3 sequences in the sample, around 68% were seen once. The sequenced material came from tumor-adjacent normal liver tissue. These receptors were obtained from a man in his forties with primary liver carcinoma and hepatitis B virus infection.

Many counts were recorded for this clonotype. The chain combines TRBV28 with TRBJ1-3; 7 nucleotides line up with TRBD1. V was pared by 4 bases and J by 0 bases, with 6 bases of the junction left unmatched. Germline V gives CDR1 MDHEN, CDR2 SYDVKM. This CDR3 is built from 16 residues. This chain's CDR3 is CASSSAGTASGNTIYF. In DNA, the CDR3 is TGTGCCAGCAGTTCAGCCGGGACAGCCTCTGGAAACACCATATATTTT.

CDR3 bases: TGTGCCAGTAGTGCCCTTCGACTAGCGGGAGGGGGCGAGCAGTTCTTC. Encoded protein: CASSALRLAGGGEQFF. The gene calls are TRBV19 and TRBJ2-1; 14 bases fit TRBD2. V lost 5 bases, J lost 10 bases, and 10 bases stayed unmatched. Per germline, CDR1 LNHDA and CDR2 SQIVND (reference sequence). The CDR3 totals 16 residues.

This clonotype was found many times. The J gene is TRBJ2-6, the V gene TRBV12-3 or TRBV12-4; D not certain. This CDR3 contains 14 residues. The ends were cut back, 2 bases at V and 0 bases at J, with 2 bases in the middle. CDR3 region: CASSLSSGANVLTF. CDR3 coding DNA: TGTGCCAGCAGTTTAAGCTCTGGGGCCAACGTCCTGACTTTC.

Worth noting for this clonotype: A read error is likely, as this CDR3 ends without the conserved phenylalanine or tryptophan. The V and J genes are TRBV11-2 and TRBJ2-1, with D unclear. Germline V gene data show CDR1 as SGHAT and CDR2 as FQNNGV. The CDR3 length is 13 residues. V shed 3 bases and J shed 8 bases, with 11 bases lying between them. The CDR3 nucleotides read TGTGCCAGCAGCTTGAATTATGCCTATGAGCAGTTCCTC. Amino acid sequence: CASSLNYAYEQFL.

On this clonotype: With a much larger clone just one base away, this may be a read error. The gene calls are TRBV5-6 and TRBJ1-2, with D hard to call. Germline V gives CDR1 SGHDT, CDR2 YYEEEE. V lost 0 bases and J 6 bases, leaving 6 bases between the germline ends. The CDR3 totals 12 residues. Written as DNA, the CDR3 is TGTGCCAGCAGCTTGGGTCCGGATGGCTACACCTTC. Translating it yields CASSLGPDGYTF.

This clonotype was observed a few times. A read error may produce the germline difference seen at one junction end. The V gene is TRBV29-1, the J gene TRBJ1-1; D uncertain. Germline V gene data show CDR1 as SQVTM and CDR2 as ANQGSEA. This CDR3 contains 10 residues. CDR3 in DNA: TGCAGCGTTCTCGGCACTGAGGCTTCCTTT. Its protein product is CSVLGTEASF.

The sample holds many counts of this clonotype. V gene TRBV6-1 combines with J gene TRBJ1-1; D possibly corresponds to TRBD1 (5 bases). The germline CDR1 and CDR2 sequences are MNHNS and SASEGT. This CDR3 spans 13 amino acids. V was shortened by 3 bases and J by 2 bases, with 7 bases between the two germline ends. CDR3 residues: CASSDRDNTEAFF. The CDR3 bases are TGTGCCAGCAGTGACCGGGACAACACTGAAGCTTTCTTT.

Details on this clonotype: A junction boundary mismatches the germline segment, possibly from a read error. V is TRBV29-1 and J is TRBJ2-1; D is possibly TRBD1 or TRBD2 (6 bases each). The CDR3 covers 15 residues. CDR1 is SQVTM, CDR2 ANQGSEA, per germline. The CDR3 coding sequence is TGCAGCGCTGAAGGGGGGATTGAATCCTACGATGAGCAGTTCTTC. Residues: CSAEGGIESYDEQFF.

This chain links TRBV11-2 with TRBJ1-1; no firm D call. The V end lost 6 bases, the J end lost 1 base, and 15 bases lay between the germline ends. The CDR3 runs 15 residues. The V gene's germline CDR1 is SGHAT and CDR2 FQNNGV. CDR3 in amino acids: CASSSMHEANTEAFF. In nucleotides, the CDR3 is TGTGCCAGCAGTTCAATGCATGAGGCGAACACTGAAGCTTTCTTT.

As concerns this clonotype: This may arise from a read error, as a much more abundant clone is one base away. The rearrangement joins TRBV12-3 or TRBV12-4 to TRBJ1-1, with a possible D match to TRBD1 (5 bases). CDR3 length: 14 residues. Trimming cost V 2 bases and J 7 bases, with 14 bases left between them. The CDR3, as DNA: TGTGCCAGCAGTTTAATCGCCCAGGGAAATGAAGCTTTCTTT. This translates into CASSLIAQGNEAFF.

This clonotype was observed at least ten times. The rearrangement joins TRBV7-8 to TRBJ1-1, with 10 bases identical to TRBD1. The CDR3 extends over 14 amino acids. Germline V gene lookup returns CDR1 SGHVS and CDR2 FQNEAQ. V lost 4 bases, J lost 4 bases, and 3 bases stayed unmatched. The CDR3, as DNA: TGTGCCAGCAGCTCCAGGACAGGGGGCACTGAAGCTTTCTTT. This encodes CASSSRTGGTEAFF.

V and J are TRBV6-2 or TRBV6-3 and TRBJ2-2; 7 bases agree with TRBD2. The CDR3 runs to 16 residues. Looked up from germline, CDR1 is MNHEY and CDR2 is SVGEGT. After removal of 5 bases from V and 15 bases from J, the junction contained 21 bases not matched to a gene. The CDR3 DNA follows: TGTGCCAGCAGTGAACTTTACGGGCGGGAGATCGGGGACTTGTTTTTT. Translation: CASSELYGREIGDLFF.

This clonotype was detected ten times or more. The V gene is TRBV28, the J gene TRBJ2-3; tentative D call: TRBD1 (6 bases). The CDR3 covers 15 residues. V was shortened by 7 bases and J by 3 bases, with 17 bases between the two germline ends. The germline V gene encodes CDR1 MDHEN and CDR2 SYDVKM. The CDR3 DNA follows: TGTGCCAGCATCCCGGACAGCTCTTCGACAGATACGCAGTATTTT. Protein product: CASIPDSSSTDTQYF.

This clonotype was seen only a few times. This chain links TRBV7-9 with TRBJ1-2; D may be TRBD1 (6 bases). The CDR3 is 13 residues long. The V end was cut by 6 bases, the J end by 2 bases, with 10 bases between. Germline CDR1 reads SEHNR; CDR2 reads FQNEAQ (reference sequence). CDR3 DNA: TGTGCCAGCAGTCAAACAGGGAACTATGGCTACACCTTC. Translation gives CASSQTGNYGYTF.

As for this clonotype: A read error is possible here, since a much larger clone lies one base away. This rearrangement joins TRBV5-1 to TRBJ2-3; D may be TRBD2 (5 bases). CDR3 length: 15 amino acids. In germline, CDR1 is SGHRS, CDR2 YFSETQ. The CDR3 here is CASSLAPAATDAQYF. DNA of the CDR3: TGCGCCAGCAGCTTGGCGCCAGCGGCTACAGATGCGCAGTATTTT.

For this clonotype: Here the CDR3 omits its conserved ending phenylalanine or tryptophan, so a read error is the likely source. It is unclear where the CDR3 begins or ends on the DNA, so no DNA is shown, and the CDR3 is as TCRdb lists it. The CDR3 is CASSSSRSYEQYL. This chain joins TRBV11-2 and TRBJ2-7. Looked up from germline, CDR1 is SGHAT and CDR2 is FQNNGV. The CDR3 adds up to 13 amino acids, both ends counted.

On this clonotype itself: This CDR3 is missing its conserved last phenylalanine or tryptophan, likely due to a read error. The chain carries TRBV12-3 or TRBV12-4 and TRBJ2-4; tentatively, D is TRBD1 (5 bases). The CDR3 length is 15 residues. CDR3 nucleotide sequence: TGTGCCAGCAGTTTATGGGGCGGTGCCAAAAGCATTCAGTACTTA. Amino acid sequence: CASSLWGGAKSIQYL.

In regard to this clonotype: One end of the junction does not line up with germline, which may come from a read error. The CDR3 DNA reads TGTGCCAGGAGCTTCAAACTTACCGGAGAGCTGTTTTTT. This encodes CARSFKLTGELFF. The J gene is TRBJ2-2, the V gene TRBV11-2; no reliable D call. From germline, CDR1 is SGHAT and CDR2 FQNNGV. CDR3 length: 13 amino acids. Supplemented by reference TRBV11-2 and TRBJ2-2, the full variable domain reads EAGVAQSPRYKIIEKRQSVAFWCNPISGHATLYWYQQILGQGPKLLIQFQNNGVVDDSQLPKDRFSAERLKGVDSTLKIQPAKLEDSAVYLCARSFKLTGELFFGEGSRLTVL.

On this clonotype: Germline is not matched at one junction end, which may reflect a read error. This sequence joins TRBV6-5 and TRBJ2-3, with D perhaps TRBD1 or TRBD2 (5 bases each). From germline, CDR1 is MNHEY and CDR2 SVGAGI. CDR3 size: 13 residues. The CDR3 is CTSSYLGEDTQYF. Here the CDR3 DNA reads TGTACCAGCAGTTACTTGGGGGAAGATACGCAGTATTTT.

Remarks on this clonotype: This may be a read error: a much more frequent sequence differs by one nucleotide. J is TRBJ1-6 and V is TRBV5-4, with 7 bases that match TRBD1. The CDR3 spans 15 residues. CDR1 is SGHNT and CDR2 is YYREEE in the germline V gene (reference sequence). With 5 bases clipped from V and 5 bases from J, the junction kept 7 bases outside the gene matches. CDR3 region: CASSYETGHNSPLHF. In DNA form, the CDR3 reads TGTGCCAGCAGTTACGAGACAGGGCATAATTCACCCCTCCACTTT.

Concerning this clonotype itself: Its ends do not fully match the called genes, so a read error is possible. The chain has TRBV11-2 and TRBJ2-7; D not resolved. The V gene's germline CDR1 is SGHAT and CDR2 FQNNGV. This CDR3 contains 15 residues. The CDR3 DNA is TGTGCAAGCAGCCTATCTGTGGGAATACCATACGAGCAGTACTTC. This gives the protein CASSLSVGIPYEQYF. The entire variable domain, with the rest obtained from reference TRBV11-2 and TRBJ2-7, is as follows: EAGVAQSPRYKIIEKRQSVAFWCNPISGHATLYWYQQILGQGPKLLIQFQNNGVVDDSQLPKDRFSAERLKGVDSTLKIQPAKLEDSAVYLCASSLSVGIPYEQYFGPGTRLTVT.